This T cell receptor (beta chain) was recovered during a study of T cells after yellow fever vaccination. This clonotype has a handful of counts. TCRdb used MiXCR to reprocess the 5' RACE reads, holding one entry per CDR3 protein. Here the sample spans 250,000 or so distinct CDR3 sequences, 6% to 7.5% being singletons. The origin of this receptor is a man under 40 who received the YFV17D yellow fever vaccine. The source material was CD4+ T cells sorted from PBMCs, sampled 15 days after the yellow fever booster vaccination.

In DNA, the CDR3 is TGTGCCAGCAGCCCCCATAGGGAGTCTTATGGCTACACCTTC. Translated: CASSPHRESYGYTF. The chain couples TRBV7-3 to TRBJ1-2; the D is unclear. The CDR3 consists of 14 residues. V shed 5 bases and J shed 5 bases, with 15 bases lying between them. The germline CDR1 and CDR2 sequences are SGHTA and FQGTGA.